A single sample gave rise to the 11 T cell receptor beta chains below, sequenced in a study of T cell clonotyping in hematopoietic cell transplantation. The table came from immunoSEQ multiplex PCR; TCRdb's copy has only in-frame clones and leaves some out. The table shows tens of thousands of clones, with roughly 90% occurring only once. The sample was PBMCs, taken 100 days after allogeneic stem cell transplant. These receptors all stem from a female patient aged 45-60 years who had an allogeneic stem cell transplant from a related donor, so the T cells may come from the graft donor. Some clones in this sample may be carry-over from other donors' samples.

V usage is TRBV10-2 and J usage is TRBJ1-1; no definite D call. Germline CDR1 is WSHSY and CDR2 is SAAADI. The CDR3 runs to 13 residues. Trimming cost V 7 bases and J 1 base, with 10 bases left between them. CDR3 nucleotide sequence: TGCGCCAGCAAGACAACCGAGAACACTGAAGCTTTCTTT. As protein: CASKTTENTEAFF.

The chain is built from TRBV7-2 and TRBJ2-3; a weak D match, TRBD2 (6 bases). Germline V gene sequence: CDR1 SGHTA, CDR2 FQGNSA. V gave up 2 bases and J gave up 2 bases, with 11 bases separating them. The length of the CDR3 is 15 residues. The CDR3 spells CASSLQRAYTDTQYF. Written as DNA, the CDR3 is TGTGCCAGCAGCTTACAGCGGGCATACACAGATACGCAGTATTTT.

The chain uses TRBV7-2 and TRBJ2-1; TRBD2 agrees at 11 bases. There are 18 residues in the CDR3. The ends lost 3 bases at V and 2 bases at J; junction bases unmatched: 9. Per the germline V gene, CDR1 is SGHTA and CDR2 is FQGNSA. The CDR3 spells CASSFGLAGGSTYNEQFF. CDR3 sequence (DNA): TGTGCCAGCAGCTTCGGGCTAGCGGGGGGTTCAACCTACAATGAGCAGTTCTTC.

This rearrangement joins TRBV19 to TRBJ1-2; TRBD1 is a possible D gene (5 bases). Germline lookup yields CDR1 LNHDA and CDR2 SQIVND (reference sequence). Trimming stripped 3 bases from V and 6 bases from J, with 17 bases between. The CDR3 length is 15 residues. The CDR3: CASSISDSGYNGYTF. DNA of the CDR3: TGTGCCAGTAGTATTTCAGACAGTGGGTATAATGGCTACACCTTC. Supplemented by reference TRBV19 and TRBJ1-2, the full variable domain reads DGGITQSPKYLFRKEGQNVTLSCEQNLNHDAMYWYRQDPGQGLRLIYYSQIVNDFQKGDIAEGYSVSREKKESFPLTVTSAQKNPTAFYLCASSISDSGYNGYTFGSGTRLTVV.

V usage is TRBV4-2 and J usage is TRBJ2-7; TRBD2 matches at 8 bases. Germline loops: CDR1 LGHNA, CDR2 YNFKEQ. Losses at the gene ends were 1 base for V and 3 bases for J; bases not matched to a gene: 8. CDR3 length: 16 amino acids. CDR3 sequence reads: CASSQGTTSGFYEQYF. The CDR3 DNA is TGTGCCAGCAGCCAAGGGACTACTAGCGGATTCTACGAGCAGTACTTC.

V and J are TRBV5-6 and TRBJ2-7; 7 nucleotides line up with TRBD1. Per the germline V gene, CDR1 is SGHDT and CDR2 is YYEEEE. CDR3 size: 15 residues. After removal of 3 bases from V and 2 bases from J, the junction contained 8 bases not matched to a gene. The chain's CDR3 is CASSYSTGWAYEQYF. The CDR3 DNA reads TGTGCCAGCAGCTACTCGACAGGGTGGGCCTACGAGCAGTACTTC.

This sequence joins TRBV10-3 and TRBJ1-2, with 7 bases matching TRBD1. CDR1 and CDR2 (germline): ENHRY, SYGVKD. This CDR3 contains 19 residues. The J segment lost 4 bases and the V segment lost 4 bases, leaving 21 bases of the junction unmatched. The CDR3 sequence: CAISVGGRQGSDRIYGYTF. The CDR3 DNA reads TGTGCCATCAGTGTAGGGGGACGACAGGGATCCGATCGGATCTATGGCTACACCTTC.

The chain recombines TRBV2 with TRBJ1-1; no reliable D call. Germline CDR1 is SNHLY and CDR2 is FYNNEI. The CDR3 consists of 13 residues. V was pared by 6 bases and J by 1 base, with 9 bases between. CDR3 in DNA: TGTGCCAGCAGGCGGACGGCGAACACTGAAGCTTTCTTT. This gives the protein CASRRTANTEAFF.

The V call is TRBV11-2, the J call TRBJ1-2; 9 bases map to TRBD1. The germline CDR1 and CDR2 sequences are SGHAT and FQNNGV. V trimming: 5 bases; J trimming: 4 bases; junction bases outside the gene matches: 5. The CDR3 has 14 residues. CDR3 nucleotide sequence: TGTGCCAGCAGCCCCTCGACAGGGGGCTATGGCTACACCTTC. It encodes CASSPSTGGYGYTF.

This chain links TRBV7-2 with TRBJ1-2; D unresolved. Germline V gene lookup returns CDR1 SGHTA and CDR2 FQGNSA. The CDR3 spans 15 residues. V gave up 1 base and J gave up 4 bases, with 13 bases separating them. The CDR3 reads CASSLGAGRTYGYTF. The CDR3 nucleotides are TGTGCCAGCAGCTTAGGCGCGGGGAGGACCTATGGCTACACCTTC.

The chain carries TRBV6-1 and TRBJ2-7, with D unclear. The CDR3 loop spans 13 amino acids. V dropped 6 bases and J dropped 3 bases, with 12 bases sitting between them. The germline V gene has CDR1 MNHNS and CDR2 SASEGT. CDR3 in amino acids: CASSLAGLYEQYF. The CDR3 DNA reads TGTGCCAGCAGCCTGGCAGGCCTCTACGAGCAGTACTTC.